The present T cell receptor beta chain was sequenced within a study of T cells in Graves' hyperthyroidism and ophthalmopathy (dated by TCRdb to between 2018 and 2020). In the study overall: Peripheral blood was collected at initial diagnosis, before any treatment. TCR V-J signatures able to tell the groups apart were searched for in a discovery cohort of 95 or so patients, of whom more than 40 had Graves' ophthalmopathy and around 56 had stable Graves' hyperthyroidism. An independent validation cohort of under 20 hyperthyroidism patients and 17 patients who later progressed to ophthalmopathy tested prospective prediction of ophthalmopathy. The 95 to 100 discovery patients were divided at random into training and test sets in a 7:3 ratio. Thyroid tissue and blood T-cell repertoires from six Graves' hyperthyroidism patients were also compared in the study. Following sampling, methimazole starting at 30 mg daily was given to hyperthyroidism patients, and high-dose intravenous methylprednisolone was given to ophthalmopathy patients. TCR Vbeta CDR3 sequencing of roughly 140 peripheral blood samples (around 45 ophthalmopathy, roughly 72 hyperthyroidism and some 17 progressor patients) is reported in the paper. Points the paper makes about the study in general: Sample size was not statistically predetermined, and blinding of investigators to group allocation was not performed. Blood samples also contained most of the expanded thyroid clonotypes (frequency above 0.001), which suggests that blood repertoires may reflect thyroid immune responses. In validation, the model predicted progression to ophthalmopathy a median of approximately 6.6 months before onset, with approximately 70% sensitivity and roughly 72% specificity. A model built on a 13 V-J signature distinguished ophthalmopathy from stable hyperthyroidism, reaching 85% to 90% sensitivity and 81.08% specificity in cross-validation and 80%/75% in testing.

For this clonotype: Its antigen has not been determined. The input lacks base qualities; no much larger clone sits a single base away.

Ophthalmopathy patients had moderately to severely active disease, with a Clinical Activity Score of 3 or more, a NOSPECS grade of 4 or more, and a disease duration of less than 3 months. The study excluded patients with uncontrolled infections, other autoimmune diseases, pregnancy or lactation. Diagnoses were established on the basis of clinical symptoms, serum thyroxine and TRAb, thyroid ultrasound, and orbital computed tomography. PBMCs were isolated from 8 to 10 ml of fresh peripheral blood by Ficoll-Paque density gradient centrifugation. Total RNA was extracted using Trizol reagent, and RNA quality was assessed on an Agilent 2100 Bioanalyzer. The TCR beta CDR3 regions were amplified from RNA transcripts. The TCR CDR3 was subjected to a first round of RT-PCR using the HTBI primer set and the Qiagen OneStep RT-PCR kit. A second multiplex PCR round built the libraries, followed by size selection and purification. The libraries were sequenced on an Illumina HiSeq2000 using paired-end 100 bp reads. Per the source publication's procedure: Raw data were processed with SOAPnuke, discarding reads with adapters, uncalled bases, mean Phred below 15, or no exact constant-primer or identifier match. COPE v1.2.5 was used to merge the high-quality paired reads, and each unique nucleotide sequence was defined as a clonotype. MiTCR v1.1 was used to align the clonotypes against IMGT TRBV, TRBD and TRBJ reference segments. Analysis was restricted to V-J combinations with a frequency above 0.0001, which covered roughly 99% of repertoires. The TCS score was defined as the ratio of F50 (clonal expansion) to E x V (chaos), calculated using BLOSUM62-based TCRdist between CDR3 peptides within each V-J. Welch's t-statistics and random forest reduced fewer than 600 V-J features to 13, which were used in a naive Bayes classifier (R e1071). The raw public reads went through TCRdb reprocessing: fastp at Q25, MiXCR clone calling, in-frame beta chains kept. CDR3 protein sequences are deduplicated, and each keeps its most common genes and DNA. None of the V and J calls come from the authors' own analysis; TCRdb made them. This sample gives about 640,000 distinct CDR3 sequences in total; around 21% of them show up just once. 34% of the sample rests with the top ten.

The CDR3 holds 18 amino acids from the cysteine to the phenylalanine. The entry retains the CDR3 DNA only, 54 bases that are in frame from base 1. V lost 7 bases and J lost 0 bases; the stretch between them is 22 bases long. Sequenced material: blood. The clonotype was recovered from a man aged 25 to 40 with Graves' ophthalmopathy. The rearrangement joined TRBV12-3 or TRBV12-4 to TRBJ2-1; the D gene is possibly TRBD2, with 6 bases matching. In nucleotide form, the sequence is TGTGCCAGCACCTCGACTAGAGGGGCGCAAAGCTCCTACAATGAGCAGTTCTTC. This encodes CASTSTRGAQSSYNEQFF.